Listed here are 26 T cell receptor beta chains from one sample, sequenced in a study of blood T cells in healthy people across ages. Next came a second PCR, run for roughly 6 to 11 cycles, which used a sample-barcoded 5' primer along with a J-beta primer mix. TCRdb reprocessed the 5' RACE reads with MiXCR, giving one entry per CDR3 protein. The table records about a million distinct CDR3 sequences, roughly two fifths of them present only once. The sequencing sample was made of blood. The receptors were gathered from a man aged 18 to 29 in good health.

This clonotype was found a few times. The genes are TRBV27 and TRBJ1-2; 10 nucleotides match TRBD1. The V gene end was trimmed by 5 bases and the J gene end by 8 bases; junction bases not matched to a gene: 5. The CDR3 extends over 13 amino acids. The V gene's germline CDR1 is MNHEY and CDR2 SMNVEV (reference sequence). CDR3 bases: TGTGCCAGCAGTCGGGACAGGGGAGGAGGCTACACCTTC. As protein: CASSRDRGGGYTF.

The gene calls are TRBV7-9 and TRBJ2-7, with D possibly being TRBD1 (5 bases). CDR3 size: 13 residues. Germline V gene sequence: CDR1 SEHNR, CDR2 FQNEAQ (reference sequence). Trimming shortened V by 5 bases and J by 1 base, and 9 bases separated the two germline ends. The CDR3: CASSQQVSYEQYF. The CDR3 DNA sequence: TGTGCCAGCAGCCAACAGGTTTCCTACGAGCAGTACTTC.

The chain has TRBV20-1 and TRBJ2-7; no reliable D call. The CDR3 consists of 11 residues. Looked up from germline, CDR1 is DFQATT and CDR2 is SNEGSKA (reference sequence). The V gene lost 7 bases and the J gene lost 4 bases, with 11 bases spanning the gap. CDR3 in DNA: TGCAGTGTCACCGACGGTTACGAGCAGTACTTC. This gives the protein CSVTDGYEQYF.

This chain links TRBV20-1 with TRBJ1-4, with 7 positions matching TRBD1. CDR3 size: 15 residues. V lost 0 bases and J lost 7; bases outside the gene matches: 8. Per germline, CDR1 DFQATT and CDR2 SNEGSKA (reference sequence). The DNA for the CDR3 is TGCAGTGCTAGAGACCCCGGGACAGCCCGTGAAAAACTGTTTTTT. This encodes CSARDPGTAREKLFF.

The chain links TRBV11-2 to TRBJ2-7; weak D call: TRBD1 (6 bases). Trimming left V 3 bases short and J 7 bases short, with 22 bases between. In germline, CDR1 is SGHAT, CDR2 FQNNGV. The CDR3 has 16 amino acids. CDR3 amino acids: CASSFLTGTWVDEQYF. The CDR3 nucleotides read TGTGCCAGCAGCTTCCTGACCGGGACATGGGTCGATGAGCAGTACTTC.

This clonotype came up a few times. The chain couples TRBV4-3 to TRBJ2-1; D gene ambiguous. V was shortened by 1 base and J by 5 bases, with 15 bases between the two germline ends. Per the germline V gene, CDR1 is LGHNA and CDR2 is YSLEER. CDR3 length: 16 amino acids. CDR3 region: CASSQVIGERNNEQFF. The DNA of the CDR3 is TGCGCCAGCAGCCAAGTCATTGGGGAAAGAAACAATGAGCAGTTCTTC.

This chain uses TRBV7-2 with TRBJ2-3; TRBD1 agrees at 7 bases. CDR3 size: 17 residues. The germline V gene encodes CDR1 SGHTA and CDR2 FQGNSA. Germline trimming cut 2 bases from V and 2 bases from J; bases unmatched to any gene: 10. CDR3 nucleotides: TGTGCCAGCAGCTTATTTAGGCAGGGGGAATTCACAGATACGCAGTATTTT. Translation gives CASSLFRQGEFTDTQYF.

The chain is built from TRBV13 and TRBJ1-2; perhaps TRBD1 as D (5 bases). CDR1 PRHDT and CDR2 FYEKMQ come from the germline V gene (reference sequence). Deletions cut 4 bases from V and 4 bases from J, with 16 bases between. This CDR3 comprises 15 residues. CDR3 amino acids: CASSSRPVGAYGYTF. Written as DNA, the CDR3 is TGTGCCAGCAGCTCCCGACCTGTAGGGGCCTATGGCTACACCTTC.

This clonotype was seen a few times. CDR3 in DNA: TGTGCCAGCAGCATATCCGGGCTTTATTCCTACGAGCAGTACTTC. This sequence encodes CASSISGLYSYEQYF. The chain has TRBV21-1 and TRBJ2-7; the tabulated D call, TRBD1, remains unverified against the DNA. TRBV21-1 is a pseudogene locus. This CDR3 is built from 15 residues.

This clonotype has just a few counts. The chain carries TRBV12-3 or TRBV12-4 and TRBJ2-2; the match to TRBD1 covers 7 bases. The J segment lost 4 bases and the V segment lost 4 bases, leaving 6 bases of the junction unmatched. The CDR3 runs 15 residues. The CDR3: CASSSRQGGTGELFF. The CDR3 DNA reads as TGTGCCAGCAGTTCTCGACAGGGCGGCACCGGGGAGCTGTTTTTT.

J is TRBJ1-5 and V is TRBV10-3, with 10 nucleotides matching TRBD1. The CDR3 covers 17 residues. CDR1 is ENHRY, CDR2 SYGVKD, per germline. V dropped 6 bases and J dropped 6; count of bases not matched to a gene: 14. CDR3 protein: CAISFTLLGQGIQPQHF. Here the CDR3 DNA reads TGTGCCATCAGCTTCACACTCTTGGGACAGGGGATTCAGCCCCAGCATTTT.

This clonotype occurred many times. The gene calls are TRBV7-2 and TRBJ1-5; D is ambiguous. Germline CDR1 reads SGHTA; CDR2 reads FQGNSA. The germline V and J ends were trimmed by 1 base and 3 bases, with 13 bases remaining between them. The CDR3 consists of 16 residues. CDR3 amino acids: CASSLVRFVDNQPQHF. The CDR3 bases are TGTGCCAGCAGCTTAGTTAGGTTTGTCGACAATCAGCCCCAGCATTTT.

This clonotype was found a few times. The chain has TRBV7-2 and TRBJ1-2, with TRBD1 as a possible D gene (5 bases). Trimming pared 1 base from V and 5 bases from J, leaving 14 bases between. The CDR3 sequence is 15 residues long. Looked up from germline, CDR1 is SGHTA and CDR2 is FQGNSA. The CDR3 nucleotides read TGTGCCAGCAGCTTAGATCAGGGTGGAGGGTATGGCTACACCTTC. Translated, it gives CASSLDQGGGYGYTF.

This clonotype was observed a handful of times. J is TRBJ2-3 and V is TRBV28, with a tentative D call TRBD1 (6 bases). V lost 1 base and J lost 4, with 12 bases in between. CDR3 size: 15 residues. Germline V gives CDR1 MDHEN, CDR2 SYDVKM. The CDR3 is CASSLSQGLADTQYF. CDR3 nucleotide sequence: TGTGCCAGCAGTTTATCGCAGGGGTTAGCAGATACGCAGTATTTT. Combining the CDR3 with reference TRBV28 and TRBJ2-3 gives the whole variable domain DVKVTQSSRYLVKRTGEKVFLECVQDMDHENMFWYRQDPGLGLRLIYFSYDVKMKEKGDIPEGYSVSREKKERFSLILESASTNQTSMYLCASSLSQGLADTQYFGPGTRLTVL.

The rearrangement links TRBV5-1 to TRBJ1-2, with D uncertain. Trimming removed 0 bases at V and 4 bases at J, with 16 bases between. Germline values: CDR1 SGHRS, CDR2 YFSETQ. This CDR3 is built from 16 residues. The CDR3 region has the DNA TGCGCCAGCAGCTTGGTTACATCAACCGACCCCTATGGCTACACCTTC. It specifies CASSLVTSTDPYGYTF.

Comments on this clonotype: The junction departs from germline at one end; a sequencing error may be responsible. V gene TRBV12-5 combines with J gene TRBJ2-1, with D unclear. This CDR3 region has 14 residues. Germline lookup yields CDR1 LGHNT and CDR2 FRNRAP. This chain's CDR3 is CASGVVQAVDEQFF. The DNA of the CDR3 is TGTGCTAGTGGTGTGGTACAAGCAGTCGATGAGCAGTTCTTC.

The chain joins TRBV14 to TRBJ2-2; D possibly corresponds to TRBD1 (6 bases). Per the germline V gene, CDR1 is SGHDN and CDR2 is FVKESK. V lost 4 bases to trimming and J lost 4 bases, with 13 bases between them. The CDR3 consists of 15 residues. The CDR3 sequence: CASSRQAWSTGELFF. The DNA of the CDR3 is TGTGCCAGCAGCCGACAGGCCTGGAGCACCGGGGAGCTGTTTTTT.

The rearrangement links TRBV5-4 to TRBJ2-3; a weak D match, TRBD1 (5 bases). V dropped 4 bases and J dropped 1 base, with 22 bases sitting between them. CDR3 length: 18 amino acids. In germline, CDR1 is SGHNT, CDR2 YYREEE (reference sequence). The CDR3 region has the DNA TGTGCCAGCAGCCGGCTAGGGGCTGGCGGCTTCCGCACAGATACGCAGTATTTT. The encoded protein is CASSRLGAGGFRTDTQYF.

As to this clonotype: Given a much more abundant clone one base away, this may be a read error. This sequence joins TRBV7-2 and TRBJ2-1, with D perhaps matching TRBD1 (5 bases). Germline lookup yields CDR1 SGHTA and CDR2 FQGNSA. The CDR3 extends over 16 amino acids. The CDR3 spells CASSLQADPTYSEQFF. CDR3 DNA sequence: TGTGCCAGCAGTTTACAGGCAGACCCAACATACAGTGAGCAGTTCTTC.

The chain is built from TRBV6-2 or TRBV6-3 and TRBJ1-1; no clear D gene. The V gene's germline CDR1 is MNHEY and CDR2 SVGEGT. This CDR3 has 17 amino acids. Trimming pared 2 bases from V and 0 bases from J, leaving 16 bases between. The CDR3 protein is CASSYDRVGFMNTEAFF. The CDR3 DNA reads TGTGCCAGCAGTTACGACCGGGTGGGGTTCATGAACACTGAAGCTTTCTTT.

This clonotype occurred a few times. The chain couples TRBV12-3 or TRBV12-4 to TRBJ1-2; 9 positions match TRBD1. Losses at the gene ends were 3 bases for V and 7 bases for J; bases not matched to a gene: 6. The CDR3 contains 14 residues. In nucleotides, the CDR3 is TGTGCCAGCAGTTTGGGCGACAGGGGGTTTGGCTACACCTTC. This encodes CASSLGDRGFGYTF.

The rearrangement joins TRBV7-2 to TRBJ2-5; 8 bases agree with TRBD2. J was trimmed by 2 bases and V by 2 bases; bases with no gene match: 7. In germline, CDR1 is SGHTA, CDR2 FQGNSA. CDR3 length equals 16 residues. The CDR3, as DNA: TGTGCCAGCAGCTTAAATGGGGGACTAGTACAAGAGACCCAGTACTTC. Protein: CASSLNGGLVQETQYF. Complete variable domain (other parts from reference TRBV7-2 and TRBJ2-5): GAGVSQSPSNKVTEKGKDVELRCDPISGHTALYWYRQSLGQGLEFLIYFQGNSAPDKSGLPSDRFSAERTGGSVSTLTIQRTQQEDSAVYLCASSLNGGLVQETQYFGPGTRLLVL.

This clonotype was observed a handful of times. This chain joins TRBV7-2 and TRBJ1-2; the D gene is possibly TRBD1 (5 bases). With 1 base removed from V and 4 bases from J, the gap between germline ends came to 10 bases. This CDR3 is 14 amino acids long. Looked up from germline, CDR1 is SGHTA and CDR2 is FQGNSA. The CDR3 sequence is CASSLGGKTYGYTF. CDR3 nucleotides: TGTGCCAGCAGCTTAGGGGGCAAAACCTATGGCTACACCTTC.

The rearrangement uses TRBV7-2 and TRBJ2-2; D is uncertain. This CDR3 has 14 amino acids. The ends were cut back, 5 bases at V and 8 bases at J, with 15 bases in the middle. The germline V gene has CDR1 SGHTA and CDR2 FQGNSA. The CDR3 here is CASSPAYDGGELFF. CDR3 in DNA: TGTGCCAGCAGCCCAGCTTATGATGGTGGGGAGCTGTTTTTT. Based on the CDR3 plus reference TRBV7-2 and TRBJ2-2, the full variable domain is GAGVSQSPSNKVTEKGKDVELRCDPISGHTALYWYRQSLGQGLEFLIYFQGNSAPDKSGLPSDRFSAERTGGSVSTLTIQRTQQEDSAVYLCASSPAYDGGELFFGEGSRLTVL.

This clonotype has only a few counts. The V and J genes are TRBV7-2 and TRBJ1-2, with a tentative D call TRBD1 (6 bases). The CDR3 sequence is 15 residues long. The germline V gene encodes CDR1 SGHTA and CDR2 FQGNSA. V lost 0 bases, J lost 6 bases, and 14 bases lay in between. The DNA for the CDR3 is TGTGCCAGCAGCTTAGCACAGGGTAGTCCCAATGGCTACACCTTC. Its protein is CASSLAQGSPNGYTF.

This clonotype was picked up a small number of times. V usage is TRBV9 and J usage is TRBJ2-3; D gene ambiguous. The germline V gene encodes CDR1 SGDLS and CDR2 YYNGEE. V lost 0 bases and J lost 0, with 8 bases in between. CDR3 length: 15 residues. CDR3 loop: CASSVATSSTDTQYF. CDR3 coding DNA: TGTGCCAGCAGCGTAGCCACCTCTAGCACAGATACGCAGTATTTT.